Below, 10 T cell receptor beta chains from the same sample are listed, as sequenced in a study of control samples from healthy donors and cancer patients (dated by TCRdb to 2020 to 2021). Receptor libraries were prepared by the immunoSEQ multiplex PCR assay. Imported from immuneACCESS, the table was reduced by TCRdb to in-frame sequences with V and J called. These copies leave out some clones; in studies compared against another copy, an unresolved V gene accounts for under half, and the cause of the remainder is not known. A total of about 410,000 clones appear in this sample, about 93% of them only once. Around 6.8% of the sample rests with the top ten. Sequenced sample: PBMCs. These receptors were taken from a middle-aged man with head and neck cancer.

The chain links TRBV2 to TRBJ1-2; D is unresolved. In germline, CDR1 is SNHLY, CDR2 FYNNEI. The ends were cut back, 4 bases at V and 8 bases at J, with 11 bases in the middle. The CDR3 has 12 residues. The CDR3 region is CASSGGLEGYTF. The CDR3 DNA follows: TGTGCCAGCAGTGGGGGTCTGGAAGGCTACACCTTC.

The chain links TRBV19 to TRBJ1-3; D is unresolved. The CDR3 contains 14 residues. The germline CDR1 and CDR2 sequences are LNHDA and SQIVND (reference sequence). Trimming cost V 7 bases and J 1 base, with 11 bases left between them. As DNA, the CDR3 is TGTGCCAGTAACCTTGGGCAGTCTGGAAACACCATATATTTT. Protein product: CASNLGQSGNTIYF.

The chain links TRBV6-5 to TRBJ2-7; 11 nucleotides line up with TRBD1. The CDR3 is 15 residues long. CDR1 and CDR2 (germline): MNHEY, SVGAGI. V trimming: 7 bases; J trimming: 4 bases; junction bases outside the gene matches: 9. The CDR3 sequence: CASTGAGTGGYEQYF. The DNA for the CDR3 is TGTGCCAGCACCGGAGCCGGGACAGGGGGTTACGAGCAGTACTTC.

The chain joins TRBV27 to TRBJ2-7; D is perhaps TRBD1 or TRBD2 (5 bases each). V gave up 5 bases and J gave up 3 bases, with 17 bases separating them. Germline CDR1 and CDR2: MNHEY and SMNVEV (reference sequence). The CDR3 has 15 amino acids. CDR3 in DNA: TGTGCCAGCAGTCCCGGGGCAGCGAAGAACTACGAGCAGTACTTC. Protein: CASSPGAAKNYEQYF.

The gene calls are TRBV6-2 or TRBV6-3 and TRBJ1-1; D is possibly TRBD1 (5 bases). Per germline, CDR1 MNHEY and CDR2 SVGEGT. CDR3 length: 15 amino acids. V was clipped by 5 bases and J by 5 bases, with 18 bases between them. The CDR3 bases are TGTGCCAGCAGTCCAAGGGGCAGCGGGATGACTGAAGCTTTCTTT. It encodes CASSPRGSGMTEAFF.

V and J are TRBV28 and TRBJ1-5; 8 nucleotides match TRBD1. After removal of 7 bases from V and 2 bases from J, the junction contained 13 bases not matched to a gene. The CDR3 has 17 amino acids. CDR1 and CDR2 (germline): MDHEN, SYDVKM. The CDR3 DNA reads as TGTGCCAGCATGAGAGGGCAGGGGGCGCCTCGCAATCAGCCCCAGCATTTT. It specifies CASMRGQGAPRNQPQHF. The variable domain in full, completed from reference TRBV28 and TRBJ1-5, reads DVKVTQSSRYLVKRTGEKVFLECVQDMDHENMFWYRQDPGLGLRLIYFSYDVKMKEKGDIPEGYSVSREKKERFSLILESASTNQTSMYLCASMRGQGAPRNQPQHFGDGTRLSIL.

The chain combines TRBV3-1 (or the pseudogene TRBV3-2) with TRBJ1-1; perhaps TRBD1 as D (6 bases). Deletions cut 3 bases from V and 3 bases from J, with 11 bases between. Germline loops: CDR1 LGHDT, CDR2 YNNKEL (reference sequence). The CDR3 is made up of 14 amino acids. CDR3 in amino acids: CASSHSTGYTEAFF. CDR3 DNA: TGTGCCAGCAGCCACAGCACAGGGTACACTGAAGCTTTCTTT.

This chain uses TRBV12-3 or TRBV12-4 with TRBJ2-2, with D perhaps matching TRBD1 (5 bases). V shed 8 bases and J shed 5 bases, with 6 bases lying between them. The CDR3 extends over 11 amino acids. The CDR3 sequence is CASAGTGELFF. In DNA, the CDR3 is TGTGCCAGCGCAGGGACCGGGGAGCTGTTTTTT.

The DNA for the CDR3 is TGTGCCAGCAGCCAACCCCGACTAGCGGTACCCACAGATACGCAGTATTTT. This sequence encodes CASSQPRLAVPTDTQYF. This chain links TRBV4-2 with TRBJ2-3; 9 bases map to TRBD2. This CDR3 is built from 17 residues. Germline loops: CDR1 LGHNA, CDR2 YNFKEQ. V was clipped by 2 bases and J by 2 bases; unmatched bases: 8.

This clone was seen a handful of times. The chain has TRBV7-9 and TRBJ2-3; 7 nucleotides align to TRBD2. The ends lost 0 bases at V and 3 bases at J; junction bases unmatched: 9. This CDR3 has 17 amino acids. Germline V CDR1 and CDR2: SEHNR, FQNEAQ (reference sequence). CDR3 amino acids: CASSLAVLALETDTQYF. The DNA of the CDR3 is TGTGCCAGCAGCTTAGCCGTACTAGCGTTAGAGACAGATACGCAGTATTTT.